Presented here are 4 T cell receptor beta chains from one specimen sequenced in a study of cytomegalovirus exposure and HLA in healthy donors. A multiplex PCR was run with 60 Vbeta primers and 13 Jbeta primers. Clones were read by immunoSEQ multiplex PCR, and TCRdb kept only the in-frame ones, dropping some. The table gives about 39,000 clones; the top ten clones make up approximately 3% of it. Sequences were obtained from PBMCs. The source is a woman aged 25 to 39 in good health and CMV-seropositive.

V is TRBV28 and J is TRBJ2-3; 15 nucleotides line up with TRBD2. V lost 4 bases and J lost 9; bases outside the gene matches: 8. Germline CDR1 MDHEN, CDR2 SYDVKM. This CDR3 region has 16 residues. The DNA for the CDR3 is TGTGCCAGCAGTTCAGGACTAGCGGGGGGGTTTTTAACGCAGTATTTT. It encodes CASSSGLAGGFLTQYF.

The CDR3 sequence is CAWKQDNEKLFF. CDR3 DNA: TGTGCCTGGAAACAAGATAATGAAAAACTGTTTTTT. The V and J genes are TRBV30 and TRBJ1-4; D not certain. Trimming took 4 bases from V and 4 from J, leaving 7 bases between them. Germline CDR1 reads GTSNPN; CDR2 reads SVGIG (reference sequence). The CDR3 consists of 12 residues.

J is TRBJ2-3 and V is TRBV11-3; a weak D match, TRBD1 (6 bases). In germline, CDR1 is SGHNT, CDR2 YENEEA. V was shortened by 7 bases and J by 1 base, with 12 bases between the two germline ends. The CDR3 totals 14 residues. CDR3 DNA sequence: TGTGCCAGCAACCCAAACAGGGGCACAGATACGCAGTATTTT. As protein: CASNPNRGTDTQYF.

The rearrangement links TRBV14 to TRBJ2-2, with a tentative D call TRBD1 (7 bases). Trimming stripped 4 bases from V and 6 bases from J, with 15 bases between. CDR3 size: 15 residues. Germline loops: CDR1 SGHDN, CDR2 FVKESK. CDR3 protein: CASSRGTAVAGELFF. For the CDR3, the DNA is TGTGCCAGCAGCCGCGGGACAGCGGTTGCCGGGGAGCTGTTTTTT.